The T cell receptor beta chain under discussion was sequenced for a study of T cells in Graves' hyperthyroidism and ophthalmopathy. Amplification of TCR beta CDR3 regions used RNA as the template. When the TCR CDR3 underwent first-round RT-PCR, the HTBI primer set was used. One entry per CDR3 protein results from TCRdb running MiXCR on the multiplex PCR reads. The sample yields approximately 600,000 distinct CDR3 sequences, about a fifth seen once. This clonotype was detected only a few times. With 5 bases clipped from V and 3 bases from J, the junction kept 6 bases outside the gene matches. Germline CDR1 and CDR2: KGHSH and LQKENI. The CDR3 has 16 residues.

The specimen sequenced was blood. The V and J genes are TRBV18 and TRBJ2-1, with TRBD2 matching over 11 bases. This TCR was sampled from a man younger than 45 with Graves' ophthalmopathy. Here the CDR3 DNA reads TGTGCCAGCTCAGCGAGACTAGCGGGAAACTACAATGAGCAGTTCTTC. The encoded protein is CASSARLAGNYNEQFF.